This TCR beta chain was profiled in a study of identical twins. This clonotype was observed a few times. Its antigen is still unknown. The CDR3 has 15 amino acids. V was trimmed by 8 bases and J by 2 bases, leaving 13 bases between them. The study's findings and limits: Out-of-frame alpha sequences that twins shared showed excess low generation probability.

TCRdb recomputed calls from the 5' RACE reads with MiXCR, one row per CDR3 protein. This sample has 400,000 to 650,000 distinct CDR3 sequences, with less than 25% found just once. These records were also assigned to another study, of T cells expressing NK-cell markers.

The TCR originated in a young woman in good health. Sequencing was carried out using CD4+ T cells sorted from blood. The genes are TRBV12-3 or TRBV12-4 and TRBJ2-6; D might be TRBD1 or TRBD2, each matching 5 bases. The CDR3, as DNA: TGTGCCAGCGGGGTTGGGGGAGCTGGGGCCAACGTCCTGACTTTC. Its translation is CASGVGGAGANVLTF.